Shown below are 24 T cell receptor beta chains from a single sample sequenced in a study of OX40 agonist ivuxolimab in advanced cancers. The repertoire was sequenced with immunoSEQ multiplex PCR; TCRdb's copy has only in-frame clones and lacks some. The table has roughly 12,000 clones, around nine tenths seen once. The material sequenced was CD4+ or CD8+ T cells sorted from blood, taken in a trial of the OX40 agonist ivuxolimab. Receptor source: an adult with an advanced solid tumor such as melanoma, head and neck, liver or kidney cancer.

This chain uses TRBV7-6 with TRBJ2-5; D is uncertain. Trimming took 1 base from V and 5 from J, leaving 5 bases between them. Germline V gene lookup returns CDR1 SGHVS and CDR2 FNYEAQ. CDR3 size: 12 residues. For the CDR3, the DNA is TGTGCCAGCAGCTTAGACCGGGAGACCCAGTACTTC. It translates to CASSLDRETQYF.

The chain has TRBV29-1 and TRBJ2-7, with no clear D. V gave up 4 bases and J gave up 0 bases, with 4 bases separating them. CDR1 is SQVTM and CDR2 is ANQGSEA in the germline V gene. The length of the CDR3 is 11 residues. CDR3 residues: CSVVSSYEQYF. As DNA, the CDR3 is TGCAGCGTTGTGAGCTCCTACGAGCAGTACTTC.

CDR3 sequence: CASSRLDSYNEQFF. CDR3 DNA sequence: TGTGCCAGCAGTAGATTAGACTCCTACAATGAGCAGTTCTTC. This sequence joins TRBV27 and TRBJ2-1; D gene uncertain. Trimming pared 5 bases from V and 0 bases from J, leaving 8 bases between. In germline, CDR1 is MNHEY, CDR2 SMNVEV (reference sequence). The CDR3 totals 14 residues.

This chain links TRBV28 with TRBJ1-1, with D possibly TRBD1 on 5 matching bases. Trimming took off 2 bases at V and 5 bases at J, with 9 bases between the two ends. The CDR3 runs to 13 residues. From germline, CDR1 is MDHEN and CDR2 SYDVKM. CDR3 DNA sequence: TGTGCCAGCAGTTTAATCTGGGGGACTGAAGCTTTCTTT. As protein: CASSLIWGTEAFF.

The chain employs TRBV15 and TRBJ1-5; 8 nucleotides agree with TRBD1. With 3 bases clipped from V and 6 bases from J, the junction kept 4 bases outside the gene matches. The CDR3 length is 14 residues. CDR1 and CDR2 from the germline V gene are LNHNV and YYDKDF (reference sequence). The CDR3 nucleotides read TGTGCCACCAGCAGGTCGACAGGGGCTCAGCCCCAGCATTTT. Translating gives CATSRSTGAQPQHF.

The chain links TRBV5-4 to TRBJ2-2, with TRBD2 identical over 14 bases. V shed 1 base, J shed 7 bases, and the junction held 9 bases outside the gene matches. Per germline, CDR1 SGHNT and CDR2 YYREEE (reference sequence). This CDR3 is built from 18 residues. In nucleotides, the CDR3 is TGTGCCAGCAGCTTGAAGGCGACTAGCGGGAGGGCGAACGGGGAGCTGTTTTTT. Its translation is CASSLKATSGRANGELFF.

The chain couples TRBV6-5 to TRBJ1-2; D remains unclear. V was trimmed by 7 bases and J by 7 bases, leaving 16 bases between them. CDR3 length: 13 residues. In germline, CDR1 is MNHEY, CDR2 SVGAGI. CDR3 sequence: CASTDLPLGGYTF. CDR3 nucleotides: TGTGCCAGCACCGACCTGCCACTGGGTGGCTACACCTTC.

This clone was seen just once. The chain uses TRBV7-6 and TRBJ2-7; D possibly uses TRBD1 or TRBD2 (5 bases each). Germline V gene lookup returns CDR1 SGHVS and CDR2 FNYEAQ. V lost 2 bases and J 5 bases, leaving 19 bases between the germline ends. There are 16 residues in the CDR3. The CDR3 loop is CASSLMTRDRADEQYF. CDR3 nucleotides: TGTGCCAGCAGCTTAATGACCAGGGACCGGGCTGACGAGCAGTACTTC.

Turning to this clone: One end of the junction varies from germline; a read error may be responsible. The chain uses TRBV7-7 and TRBJ2-2; a weak D match, TRBD1 (5 bases). The CDR3 has 12 amino acids. Germline lookup yields CDR1 SSHAT and CDR2 FNYEAQ (reference sequence). In DNA form, the CDR3 reads TGTGCTAGCAGCCAGGGCTCCGGGGAGCTGTTTTTT. It translates to CASSQGSGELFF. The full variable domain, rest sourced from reference TRBV7-7 and TRBJ2-2, is GAGVSQSPRYKVTKRGQDVTLRCDPISSHATLYWYQQALGQGPEFLTYFNYEAQPDKSGLPSDRFSAERPEGSISTLTIQRTEQRDSAMYRCASSQGSGELFFGEGSRLTVL.

V is TRBV7-3 and J is TRBJ2-7; D assignment may be TRBD1 or TRBD2 (6 bases each). CDR3 length: 14 residues. Trimming shortened V by 0 bases and J by 9 bases, and 15 bases separated the two germline ends. Germline CDR1 is SGHTA and CDR2 is FQGTGA. The CDR3 here is CASSLTGGGNGQYF. DNA for the CDR3: TGTGCCAGCAGCTTAACCGGGGGCGGGAACGGGCAGTACTTC.

The V and J genes are TRBV6-4 and TRBJ1-4, with 9 bases matching TRBD1. Germline V gives CDR1 MRHNA, CDR2 SNTAGT. The V segment lost 7 bases and the J segment 8 bases; nucleotides outside the gene matches: 8. This CDR3 is built from 14 residues. As DNA, the CDR3 is TGTGCCAGCACCCCCGGGACAGGGCTAGAAAAACTGTTTTTT. The encoded protein is CASTPGTGLEKLFF.

This clone was seen only once. V gene TRBV11-2 combines with J gene TRBJ1-2; unclear D gene. V lost 2 bases and J lost 8, with 18 bases in between. The CDR3 spans 15 residues. Germline CDR1 is SGHAT and CDR2 is FQNNGV. CDR3 loop: CASSLSLRPNQGYTF. CDR3 nucleotides: TGTGCCAGCAGCTTAAGTCTCCGGCCGAATCAAGGCTACACCTTC.

V is TRBV15 and J is TRBJ2-2; TRBD1 matches at 9 bases. Germline-derived CDR1 and CDR2 are LNHNV and YYDKDF (reference sequence). The CDR3 spans 15 residues. Trimming removed 1 base from V and 7 bases from J; junction bases left unmatched: 4. Written as DNA, the CDR3 is TGTGCCACCAGCAGAGGAACAGGGGGCGTCGGGGAGCTGTTTTTT. Amino acids: CATSRGTGGVGELFF. Complete variable domain (other parts from reference TRBV15 and TRBJ2-2): DAMVIQNPRYQVTQFGKPVTLSCSQTLNHNVMYWYQQKSSQAPKLLFHYYDKDFNNEADTPDNFQSRRPNTSFCFLDIRSPGLGDTAMYLCATSRGTGGVGELFFGEGSRLTVL.

This clone is a singleton in its sample. V and J are TRBV4-3 and TRBJ1-6; D gene unclear. This CDR3 spans 17 amino acids. The ends were cut back, 0 bases at V and 9 bases at J, with 18 bases in the middle. Germline V gene lookup returns CDR1 LGHNA and CDR2 YSLEER. The DNA of the CDR3 is TGCGCCAGCAGCCAAGACAGTTCCGGACTCTCCAGTTCACCCCTCCACTTT. Translating it yields CASSQDSSGLSSSPLHF.

In its sample, this clone was seen a few times. The V and J genes are TRBV7-9 and TRBJ2-2; possibly TRBD1 or TRBD2 for D (5 bases each). Looked up from germline, CDR1 is SEHNR and CDR2 is FQNEAQ (reference sequence). Trimming left V 1 base short and J 3 bases short, with 6 bases between. The CDR3 totals 14 residues. CDR3 coding DNA: TGTGCCAGCAGCTTAGGGGGGTACACCGGGGAGCTGTTTTTT. Residues: CASSLGGYTGELFF.

CDR3 sequence: CASSELTGGGRAYNEQFF. The CDR3 region has the DNA TGTGCCAGCAGTGAGTTGACAGGGGGTGGGAGGGCCTACAATGAGCAGTTCTTC. The V call is TRBV28, the J call TRBJ2-1; TRBD1 matches 9 bases. This CDR3 region has 18 residues. Germline values: CDR1 MDHEN, CDR2 SYDVKM. The V segment lost 5 bases and the J segment 2 bases; nucleotides outside the gene matches: 13.

This chain joins TRBV27 and TRBJ2-1; 9 bases match TRBD1. Germline trimming cut 6 bases from V and 2 bases from J; bases unmatched to any gene: 5. This CDR3 has 15 amino acids. Germline V CDR1 and CDR2: MNHEY, SMNVEV (reference sequence). As DNA, the CDR3 is TGTGCCAGCAGACTCACAGGGGGCCCCTACAATGAGCAGTTCTTC. Protein: CASRLTGGPYNEQFF.

V gene TRBV6-5 combines with J gene TRBJ1-1; D is possibly TRBD1 (5 bases). Germline CDR1 MNHEY, CDR2 SVGAGI. Trimming took 6 bases from V and 5 from J, leaving 10 bases between them. CDR3 length: 12 amino acids. CDR3 nucleotides: TGTGCCAGCAGAGGGGCGGGGACTGAAGCTTTCTTT. Translated, it gives CASRGAGTEAFF.

The gene calls are TRBV9 and TRBJ2-7, with TRBD2 matching 7 bases. J lost 5 bases, V lost 4 bases, and 9 bases had no gene match. The CDR3 is 14 amino acids. In germline, CDR1 is SGDLS, CDR2 YYNGEE. The CDR3 sequence: CASSPGGIGNEQYF. The CDR3 coding sequence is TGTGCCAGCAGCCCGGGGGGTATCGGCAACGAGCAGTACTTC.

The chain links TRBV11-2 to TRBJ1-1; D gene uncertain. Germline assignment: CDR1 SGHAT and CDR2 FQNNGV. V lost 1 base, J lost 3 bases, and 3 bases lay in between. The CDR3 runs to 12 residues. The CDR3 loop reads CASSLGDTEAFF. CDR3 DNA sequence: TGTGCCAGCAGCTTAGGGGACACTGAAGCTTTCTTT.

There are a few counts of this clone. The gene calls are TRBV6-4 and TRBJ2-1, with TRBD2 matching over 11 bases. The germline V gene encodes CDR1 MRHNA and CDR2 SNTAGT. J was trimmed by 7 bases and V by 5 bases; bases with no gene match: 7. The CDR3 is made up of 15 amino acids. CDR3 DNA: TGTGCCAGCAGTCCGCTAGCGGGAGGAAGGAATGAGCAGTTCTTC. It encodes CASSPLAGGRNEQFF.

This clone is medium-sized in the sample. The V and J genes are TRBV29-1 and TRBJ1-3, with a tentative D call TRBD1 (6 bases). CDR1 SQVTM and CDR2 ANQGSEA come from the germline V gene. The CDR3 length is 16 residues. Trimming pared 0 bases from V and 0 bases from J, leaving 12 bases between. In DNA, the CDR3 is TGCAGCGTTGAAGAAGGCAGGGGCTCCTCTGGAAACACCATATATTTT. Translation gives CSVEEGRGSSGNTIYF.

The rearrangement joins TRBV7-6 to TRBJ2-1, with D perhaps TRBD1 (5 bases). Germline V gene data show CDR1 as SGHVS and CDR2 as FNYEAQ. The CDR3 spans 15 residues. V was trimmed by 3 bases and J by 4 bases, leaving 13 bases between them. The CDR3 reads CASSFSLGEYNEQFF. The CDR3 DNA reads as TGTGCCAGCAGCTTTAGTCTAGGGGAATACAATGAGCAGTTCTTC. Based on the CDR3 plus reference TRBV7-6 and TRBJ2-1, the full variable domain is GAGVSQSPRYKVTKRGQDVALRCDPISGHVSLYWYRQALGQGPEFLTYFNYEAQQDKSGLPNDRFSAERPEGSISTLTIQRTEQRDSAMYRCASSFSLGEYNEQFFGPGTRLTVL.

This chain links TRBV2 with TRBJ1-3; TRBD1 might be the D (5 bases). CDR1 and CDR2 (germline): SNHLY, FYNNEI. CDR3 length equals 13 residues. V dropped 3 bases and J dropped 7 bases, with 10 bases sitting between them. The CDR3 spells CASSDGPGNTIYF. In nucleotides, the CDR3 is TGTGCCAGCAGTGACGGACCAGGGAACACCATATATTTT.